One and the same sample provided the 29 T cell receptor beta chains below, sequenced in a study of cytomegalovirus exposure and HLA in healthy donors (dated by TCRdb to about 2017). The library was built by means of the immunoSEQ multiplex PCR assay. TCRdb took this table from immuneACCESS and kept in-frame rearrangements with V and J called. Such tables lack part of the clones; where checked against another copy, unresolved V genes explain under half of the gap, and the rest is unexplained. The sample table holds some 74,000 clones, of which 90% to 95% were seen once. The ten largest clones take up 3.6% of the sample. Source material: PBMCs. The receptor source for this set is a woman in her 30s in good health and CMV-seronegative.

The rearrangement links TRBV4-2 to TRBJ1-2; no definite D call. V was trimmed by 0 bases and J by 3 bases, leaving 5 bases between them. The germline V gene has CDR1 LGHNA and CDR2 YNFKEQ. This CDR3 contains 13 residues. The CDR3 DNA is TGTGCCAGCAGCCAAGATGAGGACTATGGCTACACCTTC. Amino acid sequence: CASSQDEDYGYTF.

The chain is built from TRBV7-2 and TRBJ1-1; D possibly corresponds to TRBD1 (6 bases). The CDR3 has 13 residues. From germline, CDR1 is SGHTA and CDR2 FQGNSA. V lost 6 bases, J lost 11 bases, and 19 bases lay in between. CDR3 in DNA: TGTGCCAGCAGAGGGACGGGAGGTACAGGGGCTTTCTTT. Its translation: CASRGTGGTGAFF.

J is TRBJ2-3 and V is TRBV27; 9 bases fit TRBD2. The CDR3 runs 17 residues. Germline lookup yields CDR1 MNHEY and CDR2 SMNVEV (reference sequence). The trim removed 6 bases at V and 6 bases at J, leaving 16 bases unmatched. In nucleotides, the CDR3 is TGTGCCAGCAGAAAACCGCCAGGGACTAGCTATTCCGATACGCAGTATTTT. Its translation: CASRKPPGTSYSDTQYF.

The V call is TRBV9, the J call TRBJ1-2; TRBD1 agrees at 9 bases. Germline CDR1 SGDLS, CDR2 YYNGEE. J lost 4 bases, V lost 0 bases, and 10 bases had no gene match. The CDR3 contains 17 residues. The CDR3: CASSVVVQGAPLYGYTF. The CDR3 nucleotides are TGTGCCAGCAGCGTAGTGGTACAGGGGGCGCCCCTCTATGGCTACACCTTC.

The J gene is TRBJ1-3, the V gene TRBV7-9; 8 nucleotides agree with TRBD1. V shed 5 bases and J 3 bases; nucleotides not matched to a gene: 9. Germline V gives CDR1 SEHNR, CDR2 FQNEAQ (reference sequence). The CDR3 runs to 16 residues. The CDR3 region is CASSPAADRGGNTIYF. DNA for the CDR3: TGTGCCAGCAGCCCCGCCGCCGACAGGGGTGGAAACACCATATATTTT.

The chain has TRBV2 and TRBJ2-7; 7 bases are shared with TRBD1. Looked up from germline, CDR1 is SNHLY and CDR2 is FYNNEI. The length of the CDR3 is 13 residues. V was clipped by 6 bases and J by 5 bases; unmatched bases: 7. CDR3 nucleotides: TGTGCCAGCAGCCTTAGGGGGCAGAACGAGCAGTACTTC. Translation gives CASSLRGQNEQYF.

A few counts support this clone. The J gene is TRBJ2-1, the V gene TRBV19; 8 bases are shared with TRBD1. V shed 8 bases, J shed 7 bases, and the junction held 7 bases outside the gene matches. Germline values: CDR1 LNHDA, CDR2 SQIVND (reference sequence). The CDR3 is made up of 13 amino acids. CDR3 nucleotides: TGTGCCAGTGTCTCAGGGGGCCGGAATGAGCAGTTCTTC. Protein: CASVSGGRNEQFF.

This clone was counted a single time. This sequence joins TRBV5-4 and TRBJ1-1, with D hard to call. V shed 3 bases and J shed 3 bases, with 15 bases lying between them. The CDR3 has 15 residues. The germline CDR1 and CDR2 sequences are SGHNT and YYREEE (reference sequence). CDR3 DNA sequence: TGTGCCAGCAGCTCGGCGGCGAGTGCGTACACTGAAGCTTTCTTT. It is translated as CASSSAASAYTEAFF.

The V call is TRBV7-2, the J call TRBJ1-5; no clear D gene. CDR1 SGHTA and CDR2 FQGNSA come from the germline V gene. V dropped 4 bases and J dropped 7 bases, with 17 bases sitting between them. This CDR3 is 15 amino acids long. DNA for the CDR3: TGTGCCAGCAGCTCTGAGGCTAGATTCGGACAGCCCCAGCATTTT. This gives the protein CASSSEARFGQPQHF.

The rearrangement links TRBV7-2 to TRBJ1-2, with 7 nucleotides matching TRBD1. The V segment lost 1 base and the J segment 7 bases; nucleotides outside the gene matches: 12. CDR3 size: 16 residues. Germline lookup yields CDR1 SGHTA and CDR2 FQGNSA. The CDR3 nucleotides are TGTGCCAGCAGCTTAGTTAGAGGGGGCGGTGTCGGTGGCTACACCTTC. It codes for CASSLVRGGGVGGYTF.

The chain uses TRBV5-1 and TRBJ2-5; TRBD2 might be the D (6 bases). Germline CDR1 and CDR2: SGHRS and YFSETQ. Trimming cost V 1 base and J 2 bases, with 12 bases left between them. The CDR3 totals 15 residues. CDR3: CASSLSMGLQETQYF. DNA of the CDR3: TGCGCCAGCAGCTTGTCGATGGGACTGCAAGAGACCCAGTACTTC.

The sample holds one count of this clone. This chain links TRBV28 with TRBJ2-1; 10 nucleotides line up with TRBD2. CDR1 is MDHEN and CDR2 is SYDVKM in the germline V gene. The CDR3 spans 15 residues. Trimming removed 9 bases from V and 6 bases from J; junction bases left unmatched: 11. In DNA form, the CDR3 reads TGTGCCAGTTGCACAGCGGGGGGGGTTCTCAATGAGCAGTTCTTC. It is translated as CASCTAGGVLNEQFF. The full variable domain, rest sourced from reference TRBV28 and TRBJ2-1, is DVKVTQSSRYLVKRTGEKVFLECVQDMDHENMFWYRQDPGLGLRLIYFSYDVKMKEKGDIPEGYSVSREKKERFSLILESASTNQTSMYLCASCTAGGVLNEQFFGPGTRLTVL.

In its sample, this clone was seen a few times. This chain joins TRBV7-6 and TRBJ2-7; D not resolved. From germline, CDR1 is SGHVS and CDR2 FNYEAQ. V was trimmed by 4 bases and J by 5 bases, leaving 15 bases between them. The CDR3 sequence is 14 residues long. The CDR3 DNA is TGTGCCAGCAGCTCCCCAATGAGTCGGGACGAGCAGTACTTC. This translates into CASSSPMSRDEQYF.

The chain joins TRBV7-2 to TRBJ1-1; maybe TRBD1 (6 bases). The CDR3 is made up of 12 amino acids. V lost 3 bases, J lost 11 bases, and 13 bases lay in between. The germline V gene encodes CDR1 SGHTA and CDR2 FQGNSA. In DNA, the CDR3 is TGTGCCAGCAGCTTGAGCAGGGGAAGGGCTTTCTTT. This codes for CASSLSRGRAFF.

The rearrangement links TRBV5-1 to TRBJ2-1, with a tentative D call TRBD2 (7 bases). The V end was cut by 4 bases, the J end by 6 bases, with 20 bases between. CDR3 length: 16 amino acids. Germline assignment: CDR1 SGHRS and CDR2 YFSETQ. The DNA of the CDR3 is TGCGCCAGCAGCCCCATAGGGGGGGCCGCCAGCAATGAGCAGTTCTTC. This sequence encodes CASSPIGGAASNEQFF. Together with reference TRBV5-1 and TRBJ2-1, the CDR3 gives the full variable domain: KAGVTQTPRYLIKTRGQQVTLSCSPISGHRSVSWYQQTPGQGLQFLFEYFSETQRNKGNFPGRFSGRQFSNSRSEMNVSTLELGDSALYLCASSPIGGAASNEQFFGPGTRLTVL.

The chain carries TRBV11-2 and TRBJ2-1; 8 bases match TRBD2. With V trimmed by 3 bases and J by 2 bases, 9 bases remained unmatched. Germline V gives CDR1 SGHAT, CDR2 FQNNGV. There are 17 residues in the CDR3. CDR3 DNA sequence: TGTGCCAGCAGCTTGCTCGGCACTAGCGGAGCCTACAATGAGCAGTTCTTC. The encoded protein is CASSLLGTSGAYNEQFF.

The CDR3 here is CASSPSWTGAGETQYF. DNA for the CDR3: TGTGCCAGCAGCCCTTCCTGGACAGGGGCGGGAGAGACCCAGTACTTC. The chain carries TRBV14 and TRBJ2-5, with 9 positions matching TRBD1. Germline V gene lookup returns CDR1 SGHDN and CDR2 FVKESK. After removal of 4 bases from V and 4 bases from J, the junction contained 10 bases not matched to a gene. This CDR3 has 16 residues.

The chain couples TRBV29-1 to TRBJ2-2, with 7 positions matching TRBD1. Germline CDR1 and CDR2: SQVTM and ANQGSEA. The junction had 4 bases not matched to a gene; V was cut back by 3 bases and J by 6 bases. This CDR3 spans 13 amino acids. The DNA for the CDR3 is TGCAGCGTTGAGGGGCAGGGGGCCGGGGAGCTGTTTTTT. Residues: CSVEGQGAGELFF.

V gene TRBV5-1 combines with J gene TRBJ2-5, with 9 nucleotides matching TRBD2. J lost 1 base, V lost 2 bases, and 3 bases had no gene match. Germline V lookup: CDR1 SGHRS, CDR2 YFSETQ. The CDR3 spans 15 residues. CDR3 nucleotides: TGCGCCAGCAGCTTCCAGCGGGGGGCCCAAGAGACCCAGTACTTC. Encoded protein: CASSFQRGAQETQYF.

V and J are TRBV14 and TRBJ2-2, with D hard to call. The CDR3 consists of 14 residues. Trimming cost V 5 bases and J 1 base, with 8 bases left between them. Per the germline V gene, CDR1 is SGHDN and CDR2 is FVKESK. CDR3 amino acids: CASSREVNTGELFF. The CDR3 DNA reads TGTGCCAGCAGCAGAGAAGTGAACACCGGGGAGCTGTTTTTT.

The gene calls are TRBV5-1 and TRBJ2-2, with TRBD2 matching 13 bases. Germline CDR1 reads SGHRS; CDR2 reads YFSETQ. The CDR3 has 19 residues. V lost 3 bases and J lost 1; bases outside the gene matches: 9. The CDR3 nucleotides read TGCGCCAGCAGCTACGGGACTAGCGGGATCCTTAGGAACACCGGGGAGCTGTTTTTT. Amino acid sequence: CASSYGTSGILRNTGELFF.

The chain is built from TRBV10-3 and TRBJ2-5; 10 nucleotides agree with TRBD1. Germline V lookup: CDR1 ENHRY, CDR2 SYGVKD. The CDR3 covers 14 residues. Trimming took 6 bases from V and 2 from J; bases not matched to a gene: 3. The CDR3 region has the DNA TGTGCCATCAGGGCGGGACAGGGGCAAGAGACCCAGTACTTC. Translating gives CAIRAGQGQETQYF.

V is TRBV7-8 and J is TRBJ2-3; 11 bases are a match to TRBD2. Germline CDR1 and CDR2: SGHVS and FQNEAQ. The CDR3 totals 18 residues. V was pared by 6 bases and J by 0 bases, with 11 bases of the junction left unmatched. CDR3 in amino acids: CASSPLAGGPTSTDTQYF. The CDR3 nucleotides read TGTGCCAGCAGTCCGTTAGCGGGAGGGCCTACAAGCACAGATACGCAGTATTTT. The full variable domain, completed using reference TRBV7-8 and TRBJ2-3, is GAGVSQSPRYKVAKRGQDVALRCDPISGHVSLFWYQQALGQGPEFLTYFQNEAQLDKSGLPSDRFFAERPEGSVSTLKIQRTQQEDSAVYLCASSPLAGGPTSTDTQYFGPGTRLTVL.

This rearrangement joins TRBV19 to TRBJ1-6, with a possible D match to TRBD1 (6 bases). The CDR3 loop spans 16 amino acids. The germline V gene has CDR1 LNHDA and CDR2 SQIVND (reference sequence). V was clipped by 3 bases and J by 4 bases, with 13 bases between them. The CDR3 region is CASSIPTGIYNSPLHF. CDR3 in DNA: TGTGCCAGTAGTATCCCAACAGGGATTTATAATTCACCCCTCCACTTT. Drawing the rest from reference TRBV19 and TRBJ1-6, the complete variable domain is DGGITQSPKYLFRKEGQNVTLSCEQNLNHDAMYWYRQDPGQGLRLIYYSQIVNDFQKGDIAEGYSVSREKKESFPLTVTSAQKNPTAFYLCASSIPTGIYNSPLHFGNGTRLTVT.

The J gene is TRBJ1-2, the V gene TRBV19; 9 bases are a match to TRBD1. V gave up 5 bases and J gave up 4 bases; unmatched junction bases: 8. CDR3 length: 15 amino acids. Germline CDR1 LNHDA, CDR2 SQIVND (reference sequence). The CDR3 region has the DNA TGTGCCAGTAGTCCCCCGACAGGGGGTCGCTATGGCTACACCTTC. It specifies CASSPPTGGRYGYTF.

This clone has just one count. The V call is TRBV5-5, the J call TRBJ2-2, with D possibly being TRBD1 (8 bases). V was pared by 4 bases and J by 5 bases, with 18 bases between. This CDR3 has 16 amino acids. Germline CDR1 reads SGHKS; CDR2 reads YYEKEE (reference sequence). CDR3: CASSPRTGRGTGELFF. As DNA, the CDR3 is TGTGCCAGCAGCCCTAGGACAGGGAGGGGTACCGGGGAGCTGTTTTTT.

The chain is built from TRBV4-1 and TRBJ1-6; tentatively, D is TRBD1 (6 bases). Per the germline V gene, CDR1 is MGHRA and CDR2 is YSYEKL. The CDR3 covers 18 residues. Trimming stripped 4 bases from V and 7 bases from J, with 23 bases between. CDR3 loop: CASSPDQDSDRPNSPLHF. The DNA for the CDR3 is TGCGCCAGCAGCCCCGACCAGGACAGTGATAGGCCAAATTCACCCCTCCACTTT.

CDR3 sequence: CASSLRGVWLVYEQYF. For the CDR3, the DNA is TGTGCCAGCAGCTTAAGGGGTGTCTGGCTAGTCTACGAGCAGTACTTC. J is TRBJ2-7 and V is TRBV7-2; maybe TRBD1 (5 bases). The germline V and J ends were trimmed by 2 bases and 3 bases, with 17 bases remaining between them. Germline V gene data show CDR1 as SGHTA and CDR2 as FQGNSA. The CDR3 is made up of 16 amino acids.

This chain links TRBV18 with TRBJ2-7; 9 positions match TRBD2. CDR1 and CDR2 from the germline V gene are KGHSH and LQKENI. With V trimmed by 3 bases and J by 3 bases, 6 bases remained unmatched. CDR3 size: 15 residues. For the CDR3, the DNA is TGTGCCAGCTCACCGCGACTAGCGGCAGACTACGAGCAGTACTTC. This sequence encodes CASSPRLAADYEQYF. Drawing the rest from reference TRBV18 and TRBJ2-7, the complete variable domain is NAGVMQNPRHLVRRRGQEARLRCSPMKGHSHVYWYRQLPEEGLKFMVYLQKENIIDESGMPKERFSAEFPKEGPSILRIQQVVRGDSAAYFCASSPRLAADYEQYFGPGTRLTVT.